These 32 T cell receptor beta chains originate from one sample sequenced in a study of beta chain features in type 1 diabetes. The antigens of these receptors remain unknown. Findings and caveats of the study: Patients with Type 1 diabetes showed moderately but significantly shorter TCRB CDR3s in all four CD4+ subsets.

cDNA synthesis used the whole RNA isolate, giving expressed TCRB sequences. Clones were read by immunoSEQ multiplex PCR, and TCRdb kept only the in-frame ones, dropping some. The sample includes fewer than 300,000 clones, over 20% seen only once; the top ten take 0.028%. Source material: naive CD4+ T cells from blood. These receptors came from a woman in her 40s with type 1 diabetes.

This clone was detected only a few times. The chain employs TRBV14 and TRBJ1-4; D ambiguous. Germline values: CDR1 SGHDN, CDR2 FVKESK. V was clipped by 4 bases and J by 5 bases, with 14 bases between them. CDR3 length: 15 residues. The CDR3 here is CASSPQAVANEKLFF. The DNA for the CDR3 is TGTGCCAGCAGCCCCCAGGCTGTAGCGAATGAAAAACTGTTTTTT.

CDR3 in DNA: TGCGCCAGCAGCCCCTTCGCGGGGGGGGCCCGCAATGAGCAGTTCTTC. It yields the protein CASSPFAGGARNEQFF. V usage is TRBV5-1 and J usage is TRBJ2-1; 9 bases agree with TRBD2. The ends lost 4 bases at V and 6 bases at J; junction bases unmatched: 11. Germline-derived CDR1 and CDR2 are SGHRS and YFSETQ. The length of the CDR3 is 16 residues.

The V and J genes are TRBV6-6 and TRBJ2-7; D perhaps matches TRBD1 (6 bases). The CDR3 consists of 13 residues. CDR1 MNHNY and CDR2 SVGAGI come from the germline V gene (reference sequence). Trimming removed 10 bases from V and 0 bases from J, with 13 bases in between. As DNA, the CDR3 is TGTGCCACCCGGGGACAACTCTCCTACGAGCAGTACTTC. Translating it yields CATRGQLSYEQYF.

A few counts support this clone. CDR3 in amino acids: CACLGPGGADTQYF. CDR3 DNA: TGTGCCTGCCTAGGGCCGGGGGGCGCAGATACGCAGTATTTT. V is TRBV30 and J is TRBJ2-3; D is perhaps TRBD2 (7 bases). Germline CDR1 GTSNPN, CDR2 SVGIG (reference sequence). The length of the CDR3 is 14 residues. V lost 6 bases to trimming and J lost 4 bases, with 17 bases between them.

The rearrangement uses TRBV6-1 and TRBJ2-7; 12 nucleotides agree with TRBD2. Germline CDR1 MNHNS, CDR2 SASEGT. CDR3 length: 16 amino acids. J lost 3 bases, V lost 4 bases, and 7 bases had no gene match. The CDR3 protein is CASSVWTSGNHYEQYF. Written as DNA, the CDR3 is TGTGCCAGCAGTGTATGGACTAGCGGGAACCACTACGAGCAGTACTTC.

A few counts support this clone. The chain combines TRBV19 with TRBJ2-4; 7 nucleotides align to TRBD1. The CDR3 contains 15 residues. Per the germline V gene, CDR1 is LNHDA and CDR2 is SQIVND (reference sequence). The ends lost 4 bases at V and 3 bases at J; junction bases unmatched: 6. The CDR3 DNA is TGTGCCAGTAGTAAGCCGGACAGGAGCAAAAACATTCAGTACTTC. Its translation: CASSKPDRSKNIQYF.

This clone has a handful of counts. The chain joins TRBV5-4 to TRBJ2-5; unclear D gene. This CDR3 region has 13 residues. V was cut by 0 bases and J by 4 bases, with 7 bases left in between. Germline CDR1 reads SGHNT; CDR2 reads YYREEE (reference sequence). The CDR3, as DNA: TGTGCCAGCAGCTTGGAGTCGAGAGAGACCCAGTACTTC. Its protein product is CASSLESRETQYF.

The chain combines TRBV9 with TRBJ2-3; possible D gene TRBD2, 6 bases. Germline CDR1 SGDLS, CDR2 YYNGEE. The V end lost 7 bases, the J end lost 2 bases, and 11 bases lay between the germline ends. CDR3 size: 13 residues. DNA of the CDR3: TGTGCCAGCGGGTGGGACTCCACAGATACGCAGTATTTT. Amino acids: CASGWDSTDTQYF. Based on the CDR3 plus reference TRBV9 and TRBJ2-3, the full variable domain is DSGVTQTPKHLITATGQRVTLRCSPRSGDLSVYWYQQSLDQGLQFLIQYYNGEERAKGNILERFSAQQFPDLHSELNLSSLELGDSALYFCASGWDSTDTQYFGPGTRLTVL.

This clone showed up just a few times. Written as DNA, the CDR3 is TGCGCCAGCAGCTTGGGGGACTCCGGGATGGAGACCCAGTACTTC. Translating gives CASSLGDSGMETQYF. This rearrangement joins TRBV5-1 to TRBJ2-5; possible D gene TRBD2, 6 bases. The V and J ends lost 0 bases and 5 bases respectively, with 14 bases between them. Germline values: CDR1 SGHRS, CDR2 YFSETQ. CDR3 size: 15 residues.

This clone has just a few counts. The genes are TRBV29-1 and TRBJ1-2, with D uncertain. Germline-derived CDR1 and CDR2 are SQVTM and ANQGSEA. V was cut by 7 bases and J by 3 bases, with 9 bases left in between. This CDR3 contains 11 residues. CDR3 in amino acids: CSASHHYGYTF. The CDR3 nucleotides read TGCAGCGCCTCACACCACTATGGCTACACCTTC.

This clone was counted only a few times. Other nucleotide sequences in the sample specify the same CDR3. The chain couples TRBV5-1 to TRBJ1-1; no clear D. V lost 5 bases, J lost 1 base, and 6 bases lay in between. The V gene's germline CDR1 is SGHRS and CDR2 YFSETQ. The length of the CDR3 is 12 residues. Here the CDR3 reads CASSEGNTEAFF. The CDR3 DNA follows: TGCGCCAGCAGTGAGGGGAACACTGAAGCTTTCTTT.

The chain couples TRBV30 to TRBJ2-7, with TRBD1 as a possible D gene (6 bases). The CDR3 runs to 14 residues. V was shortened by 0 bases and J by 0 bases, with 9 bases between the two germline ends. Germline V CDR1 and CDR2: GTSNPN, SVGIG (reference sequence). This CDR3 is CAWSVQGASYEQYF. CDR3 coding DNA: TGTGCCTGGAGTGTACAGGGAGCCTCCTACGAGCAGTACTTC.

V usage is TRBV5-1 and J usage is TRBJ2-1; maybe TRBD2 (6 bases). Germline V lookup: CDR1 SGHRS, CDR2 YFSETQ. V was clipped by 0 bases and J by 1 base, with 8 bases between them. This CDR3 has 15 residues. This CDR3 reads CASSLVAGSYNEQFF. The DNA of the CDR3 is TGCGCCAGCAGCTTGGTGGCGGGGTCCTACAATGAGCAGTTCTTC.

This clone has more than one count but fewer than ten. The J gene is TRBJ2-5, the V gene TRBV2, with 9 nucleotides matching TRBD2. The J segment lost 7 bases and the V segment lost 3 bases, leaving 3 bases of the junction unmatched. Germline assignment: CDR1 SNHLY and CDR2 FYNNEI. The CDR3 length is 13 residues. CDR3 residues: CASSEGTSRTQYF. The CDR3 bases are TGTGCCAGCAGTGAGGGGACTAGCCGGACCCAGTACTTC. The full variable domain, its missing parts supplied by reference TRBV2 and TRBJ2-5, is EPEVTQTPSHQVTQMGQEVILRCVPISNHLYFYWYRQILGQKVEFLVSFYNNEISEKSEIFDDQFSVERPDGSNFTLKIRSTKLEDSAMYFCASSEGTSRTQYFGPGTRLLVL.

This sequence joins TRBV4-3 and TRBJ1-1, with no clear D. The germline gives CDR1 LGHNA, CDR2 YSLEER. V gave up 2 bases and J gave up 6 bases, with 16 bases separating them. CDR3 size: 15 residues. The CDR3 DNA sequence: TGCGCCAGCAGCCAACTTACACGGGAAGTCCCTGAAGCTTTCTTT. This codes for CASSQLTREVPEAFF.

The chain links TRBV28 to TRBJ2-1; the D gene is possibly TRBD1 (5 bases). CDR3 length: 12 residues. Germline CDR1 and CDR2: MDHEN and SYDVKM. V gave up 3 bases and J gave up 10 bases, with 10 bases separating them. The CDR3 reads CASSFPHREQFF. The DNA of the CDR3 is TGTGCCAGCAGTTTCCCTCACAGGGAGCAGTTCTTC.

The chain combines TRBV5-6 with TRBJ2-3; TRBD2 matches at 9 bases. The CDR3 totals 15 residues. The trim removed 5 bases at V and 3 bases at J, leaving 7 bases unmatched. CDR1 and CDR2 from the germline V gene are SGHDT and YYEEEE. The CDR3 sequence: CASSSAGGPTDTQYF. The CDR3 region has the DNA TGTGCCAGCAGTTCTGCGGGGGGGCCGACAGATACGCAGTATTTT.

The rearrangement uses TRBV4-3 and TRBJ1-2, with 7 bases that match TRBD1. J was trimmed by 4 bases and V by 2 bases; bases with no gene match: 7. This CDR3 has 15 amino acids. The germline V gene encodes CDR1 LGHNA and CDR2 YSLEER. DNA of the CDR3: TGCGCCAGCAGCCAACTTGGGACAGCCTCCTATGGCTACACCTTC. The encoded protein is CASSQLGTASYGYTF.

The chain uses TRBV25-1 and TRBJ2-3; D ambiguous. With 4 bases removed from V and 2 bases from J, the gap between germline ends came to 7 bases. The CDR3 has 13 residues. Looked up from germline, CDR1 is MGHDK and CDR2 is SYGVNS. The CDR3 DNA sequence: TGTGCCAGCAGTGCCCGAGACACAGATACGCAGTATTTT. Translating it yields CASSARDTDTQYF.

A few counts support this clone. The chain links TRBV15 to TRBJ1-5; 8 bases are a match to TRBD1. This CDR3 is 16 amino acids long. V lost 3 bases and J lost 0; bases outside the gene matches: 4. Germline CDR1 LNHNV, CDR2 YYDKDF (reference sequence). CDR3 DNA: TGTGCCACCAGCAGGGGGACAGGCTATAGCAATCAGCCCCAGCATTTT. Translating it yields CATSRGTGYSNQPQHF. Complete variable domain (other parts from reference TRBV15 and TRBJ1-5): DAMVIQNPRYQVTQFGKPVTLSCSQTLNHNVMYWYQQKSSQAPKLLFHYYDKDFNNEADTPDNFQSRRPNTSFCFLDIRSPGLGDTAMYLCATSRGTGYSNQPQHFGDGTRLSIL.

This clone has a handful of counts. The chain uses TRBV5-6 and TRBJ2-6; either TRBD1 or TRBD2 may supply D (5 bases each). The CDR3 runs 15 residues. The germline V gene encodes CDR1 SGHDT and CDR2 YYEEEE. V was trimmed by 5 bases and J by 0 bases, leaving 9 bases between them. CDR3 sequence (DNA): TGTGCCAGCAGTTTGAGGGGCTCTGGGGCCAACGTCCTGACTTTC. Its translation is CASSLRGSGANVLTF.

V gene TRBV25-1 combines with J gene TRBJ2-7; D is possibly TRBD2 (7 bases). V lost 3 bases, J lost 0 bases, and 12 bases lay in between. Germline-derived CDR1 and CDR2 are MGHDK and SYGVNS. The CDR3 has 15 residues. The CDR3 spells CASSEGGGSSYEQYF. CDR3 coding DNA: TGTGCCAGCAGTGAGGGAGGGGGAAGCTCCTACGAGCAGTACTTC.

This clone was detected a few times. In DNA form, the CDR3 reads TGTGCCAGCTCAATCACAGGGGACACTGAAGCTTTCTTT. It codes for CASSITGDTEAFF. The rearrangement joins TRBV18 to TRBJ1-1; 7 nucleotides agree with TRBD1. CDR3 length equals 13 residues. V dropped 5 bases and J dropped 3; count of bases not matched to a gene: 3. The germline gives CDR1 KGHSH, CDR2 LQKENI.

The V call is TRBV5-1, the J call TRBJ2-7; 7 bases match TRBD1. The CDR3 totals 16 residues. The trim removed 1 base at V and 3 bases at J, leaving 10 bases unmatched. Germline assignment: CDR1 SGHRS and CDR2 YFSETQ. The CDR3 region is CASSLSAGTVSYEQYF. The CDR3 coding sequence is TGCGCCAGCAGCTTGTCAGCCGGGACAGTCAGCTACGAGCAGTACTTC.

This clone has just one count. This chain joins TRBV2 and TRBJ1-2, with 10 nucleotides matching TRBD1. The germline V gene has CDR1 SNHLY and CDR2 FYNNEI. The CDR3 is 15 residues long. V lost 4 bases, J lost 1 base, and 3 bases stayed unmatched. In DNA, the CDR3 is TGTGCCAGCAGTGGGGACAGGGGATTTAACTATGGCTACACCTTC. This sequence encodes CASSGDRGFNYGYTF.

CDR3 nucleotide sequence: TGTGCCAGCACCCCGGCGGGGAAATACGAGCAGTACTTC. This translates into CASTPAGKYEQYF. This chain uses TRBV25-1 with TRBJ2-7; perhaps TRBD2 as D (6 bases). Trimming took 7 bases from V and 4 from J, leaving 14 bases between them. The CDR3 is 13 amino acids. The V gene's germline CDR1 is MGHDK and CDR2 SYGVNS.

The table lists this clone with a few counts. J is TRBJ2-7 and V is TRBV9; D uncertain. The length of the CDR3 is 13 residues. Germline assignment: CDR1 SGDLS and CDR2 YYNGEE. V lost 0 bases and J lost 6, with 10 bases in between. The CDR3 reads CASSVAHRTEQYF. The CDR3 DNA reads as TGTGCCAGCAGCGTAGCTCACAGAACCGAGCAGTACTTC.

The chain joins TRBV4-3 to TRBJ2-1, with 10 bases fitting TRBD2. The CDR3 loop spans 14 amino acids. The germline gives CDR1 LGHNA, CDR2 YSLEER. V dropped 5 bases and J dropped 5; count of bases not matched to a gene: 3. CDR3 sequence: CASSLGLANNEQFF. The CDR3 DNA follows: TGCGCCAGCAGCTTGGGACTAGCGAACAATGAGCAGTTCTTC.

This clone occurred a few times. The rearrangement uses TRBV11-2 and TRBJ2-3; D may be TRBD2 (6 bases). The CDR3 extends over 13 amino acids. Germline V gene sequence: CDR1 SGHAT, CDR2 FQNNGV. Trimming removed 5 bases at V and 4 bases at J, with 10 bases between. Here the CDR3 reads CASSVGGADTQYF. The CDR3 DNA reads TGTGCCAGCAGCGTGGGAGGTGCAGATACGCAGTATTTT.

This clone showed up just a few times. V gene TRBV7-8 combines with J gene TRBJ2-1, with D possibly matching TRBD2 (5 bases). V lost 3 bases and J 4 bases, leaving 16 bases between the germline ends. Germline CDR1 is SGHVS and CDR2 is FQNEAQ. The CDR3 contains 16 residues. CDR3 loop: CASSLVPAESYNEQFF. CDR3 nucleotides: TGTGCCAGCAGCTTGGTACCAGCGGAATCTTACAATGAGCAGTTCTTC.

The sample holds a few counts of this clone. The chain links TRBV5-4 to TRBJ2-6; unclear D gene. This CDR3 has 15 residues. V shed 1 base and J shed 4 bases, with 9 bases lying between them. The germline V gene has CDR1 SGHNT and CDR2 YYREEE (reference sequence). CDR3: CASSLTVAGANVLTF. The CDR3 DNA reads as TGTGCCAGCAGCTTGACAGTCGCGGGGGCCAACGTCCTGACTTTC.

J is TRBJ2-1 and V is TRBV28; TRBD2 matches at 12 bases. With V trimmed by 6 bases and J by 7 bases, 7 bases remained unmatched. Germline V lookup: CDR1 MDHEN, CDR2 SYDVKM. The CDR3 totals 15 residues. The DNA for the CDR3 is TGTGCCAGCAGGACGTCTAGCGGGAGGGCGAATGAGCAGTTCTTC. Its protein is CASRTSSGRANEQFF.